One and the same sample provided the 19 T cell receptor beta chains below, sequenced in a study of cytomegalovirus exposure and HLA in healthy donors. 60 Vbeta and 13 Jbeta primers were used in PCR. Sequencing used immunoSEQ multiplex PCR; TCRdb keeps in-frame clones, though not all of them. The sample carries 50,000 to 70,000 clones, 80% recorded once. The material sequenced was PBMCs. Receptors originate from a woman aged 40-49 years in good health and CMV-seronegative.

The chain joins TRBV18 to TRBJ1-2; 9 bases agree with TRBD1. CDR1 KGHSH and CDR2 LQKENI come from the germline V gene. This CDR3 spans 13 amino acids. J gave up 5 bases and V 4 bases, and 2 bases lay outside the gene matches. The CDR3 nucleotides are TGTGCCAGCTCACACGGGACAGGGTATGGCTACACCTTC. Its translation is CASSHGTGYGYTF.

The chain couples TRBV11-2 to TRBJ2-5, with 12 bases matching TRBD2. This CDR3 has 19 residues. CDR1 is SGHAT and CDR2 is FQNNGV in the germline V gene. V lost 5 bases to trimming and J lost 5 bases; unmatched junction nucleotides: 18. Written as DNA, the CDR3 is TGTGCCAGCAGCCTTCGTAGCGGGCCTAGCGGGAGGGGGTGGGAGACCCAGTACTTC. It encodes CASSLRSGPSGRGWETQYF.

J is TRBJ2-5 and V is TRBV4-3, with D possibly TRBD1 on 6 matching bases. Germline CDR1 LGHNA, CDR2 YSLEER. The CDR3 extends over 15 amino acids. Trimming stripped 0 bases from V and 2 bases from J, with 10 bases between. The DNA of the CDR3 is TGCGCCAGCAGCCAAGACCGACAGGCGCAAGAGACCCAGTACTTC. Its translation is CASSQDRQAQETQYF.

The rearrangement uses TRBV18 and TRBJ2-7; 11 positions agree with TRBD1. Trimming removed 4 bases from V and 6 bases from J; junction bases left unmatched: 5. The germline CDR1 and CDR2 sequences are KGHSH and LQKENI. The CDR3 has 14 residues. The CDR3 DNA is TGTGCCAGCTCACAAGGACAGGGGGCGCCCGAGCAGTACTTC. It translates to CASSQGQGAPEQYF.

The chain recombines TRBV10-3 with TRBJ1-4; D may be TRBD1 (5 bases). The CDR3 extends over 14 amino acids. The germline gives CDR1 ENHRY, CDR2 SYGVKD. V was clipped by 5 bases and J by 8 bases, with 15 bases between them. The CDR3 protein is CAISTGTRREKLFF. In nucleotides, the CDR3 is TGTGCCATCAGTACCGGGACTCGCAGAGAAAAACTGTTTTTT.

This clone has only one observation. Here the CDR3 DNA reads TGTGCCAGCAGCGTCCTGGACAGGGGAAAGCAGCCCCAGCATTTT. It yields the protein CASSVLDRGKQPQHF. This chain links TRBV2 with TRBJ1-5, with 9 bases that match TRBD1. CDR1 and CDR2 (germline): SNHLY, FYNNEI. V dropped 6 bases and J dropped 7; count of bases not matched to a gene: 10. The CDR3 totals 15 residues.

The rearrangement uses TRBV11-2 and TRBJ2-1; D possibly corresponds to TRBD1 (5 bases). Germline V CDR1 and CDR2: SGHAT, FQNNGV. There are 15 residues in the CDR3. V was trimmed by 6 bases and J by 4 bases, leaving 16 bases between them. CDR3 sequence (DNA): TGTGCCAGCAGTCCCAGGGTCCCACTTTACAATGAGCAGTTCTTC. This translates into CASSPRVPLYNEQFF.

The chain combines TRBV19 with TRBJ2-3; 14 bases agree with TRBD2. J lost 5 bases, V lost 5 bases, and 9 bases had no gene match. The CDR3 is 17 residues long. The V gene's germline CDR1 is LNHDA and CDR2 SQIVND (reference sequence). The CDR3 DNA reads TGTGCCAGTAGTTGGACTAGCGGGAGGCCCGGGGGAGATACGCAGTATTTT. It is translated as CASSWTSGRPGGDTQYF.

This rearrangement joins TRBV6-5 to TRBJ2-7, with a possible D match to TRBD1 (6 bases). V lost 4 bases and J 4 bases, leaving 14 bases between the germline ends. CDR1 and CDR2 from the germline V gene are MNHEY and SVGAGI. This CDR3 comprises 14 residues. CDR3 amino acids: CASSSQAQGYEQYF. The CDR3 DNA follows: TGTGCCAGCAGTTCCCAAGCACAGGGTTACGAGCAGTACTTC.

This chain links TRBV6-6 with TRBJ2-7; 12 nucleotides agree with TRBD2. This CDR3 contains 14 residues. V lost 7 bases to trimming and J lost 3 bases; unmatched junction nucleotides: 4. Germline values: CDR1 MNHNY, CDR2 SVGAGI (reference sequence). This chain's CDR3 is CASKLTSGSYEQYF. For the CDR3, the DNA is TGTGCCAGCAAATTGACTAGCGGGAGCTACGAGCAGTACTTC.

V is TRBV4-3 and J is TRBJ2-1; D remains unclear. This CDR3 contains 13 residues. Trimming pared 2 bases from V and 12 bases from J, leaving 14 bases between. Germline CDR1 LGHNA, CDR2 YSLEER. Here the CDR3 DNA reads TGCGCCAGCAGCCAACGAACGGCCGAGGCGCAGTTCTTC. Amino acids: CASSQRTAEAQFF.

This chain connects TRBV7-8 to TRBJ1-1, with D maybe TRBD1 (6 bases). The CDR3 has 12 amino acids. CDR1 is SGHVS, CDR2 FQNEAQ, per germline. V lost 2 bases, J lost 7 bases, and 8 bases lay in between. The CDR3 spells CASSLQDSEAFF. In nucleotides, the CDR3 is TGTGCCAGCAGCTTACAGGACAGTGAAGCTTTCTTT.

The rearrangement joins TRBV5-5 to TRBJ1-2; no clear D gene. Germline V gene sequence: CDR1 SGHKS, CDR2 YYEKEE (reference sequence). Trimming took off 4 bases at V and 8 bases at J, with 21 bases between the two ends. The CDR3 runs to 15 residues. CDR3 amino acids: CASSLTERIVWGYTF. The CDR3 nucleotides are TGTGCCAGCAGCCTAACTGAGCGAATAGTGTGGGGCTACACCTTC.

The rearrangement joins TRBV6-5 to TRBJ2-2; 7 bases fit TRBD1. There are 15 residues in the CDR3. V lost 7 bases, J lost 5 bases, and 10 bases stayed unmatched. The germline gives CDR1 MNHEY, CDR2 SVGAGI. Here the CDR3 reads CASNFNRGGTGELFF. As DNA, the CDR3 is TGTGCCAGCAATTTCAACAGGGGTGGGACCGGGGAGCTGTTTTTT.

The CDR3 sequence is CASSLQWLNYGYTF. CDR3 in DNA: TGTGCCAGCAGTTTACAGTGGTTGAACTATGGCTACACCTTC. The V and J genes are TRBV28 and TRBJ1-2; D is ambiguous. Germline V gene sequence: CDR1 MDHEN, CDR2 SYDVKM. The CDR3 consists of 14 residues. Trimming removed 2 bases from V and 2 bases from J, with 9 bases in between.

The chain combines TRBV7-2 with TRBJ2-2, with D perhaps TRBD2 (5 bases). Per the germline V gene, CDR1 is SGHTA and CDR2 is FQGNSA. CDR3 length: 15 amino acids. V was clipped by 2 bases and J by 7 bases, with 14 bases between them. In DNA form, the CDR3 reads TGTGCCAGCAGCTTAACGGGAAACGAGTTCGGGGAGCTGTTTTTT. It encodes CASSLTGNEFGELFF.

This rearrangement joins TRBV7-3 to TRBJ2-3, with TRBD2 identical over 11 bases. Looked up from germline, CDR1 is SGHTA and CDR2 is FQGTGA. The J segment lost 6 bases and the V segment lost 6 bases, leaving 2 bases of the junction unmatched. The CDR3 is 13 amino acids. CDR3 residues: CASSSGRADTQYF. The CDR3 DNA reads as TGTGCCAGCAGTAGCGGGAGGGCGGATACGCAGTATTTT.

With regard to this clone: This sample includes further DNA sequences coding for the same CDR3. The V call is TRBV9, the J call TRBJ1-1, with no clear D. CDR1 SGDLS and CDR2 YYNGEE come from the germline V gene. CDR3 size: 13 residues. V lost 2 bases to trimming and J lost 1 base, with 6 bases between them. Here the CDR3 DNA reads TGTGCCAGCAGCGTCGCGGGGAACACTGAAGCTTTCTTT. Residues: CASSVAGNTEAFF.

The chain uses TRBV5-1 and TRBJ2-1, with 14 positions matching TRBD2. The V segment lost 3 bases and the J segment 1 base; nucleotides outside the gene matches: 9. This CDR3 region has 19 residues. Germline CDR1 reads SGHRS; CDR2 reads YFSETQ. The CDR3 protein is CASSSIGTSGSLSYNEQFF. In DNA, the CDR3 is TGCGCCAGCAGCTCTATAGGGACTAGCGGGAGTTTATCCTACAATGAGCAGTTCTTC.